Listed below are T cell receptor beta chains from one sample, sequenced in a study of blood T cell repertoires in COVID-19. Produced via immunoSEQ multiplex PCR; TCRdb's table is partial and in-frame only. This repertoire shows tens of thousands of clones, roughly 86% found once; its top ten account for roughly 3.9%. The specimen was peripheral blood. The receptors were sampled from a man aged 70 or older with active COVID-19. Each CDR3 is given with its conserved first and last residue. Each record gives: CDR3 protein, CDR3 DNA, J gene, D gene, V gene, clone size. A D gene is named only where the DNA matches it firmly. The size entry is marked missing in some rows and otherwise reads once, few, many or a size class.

CDR3 protein: CASSQDGAGEGTGELFF
CDR3 DNA: TGCGCCAGCAGCCAAGATGGGGCTGGGGAGGGGACCGGGGAGCTGTTTTTT
J gene: TRBJ2-2
D gene: TRBD2
V gene: TRBV4-3
clone size: medium-sized

CDR3 protein: CSVEDPWTSGDGEQYF
CDR3 DNA: TGCAGCGTTGAAGATCCCTGGACTAGCGGGGACGGGGAGCAGTACTTC
J gene: TRBJ2-7
D gene: TRBD2
V gene: TRBV29-1
clone size: few

CDR3 protein: CASSPIPGQGSHEQYF
CDR3 DNA: TGCGCCAGCAGCCCAATTCCGGGACAGGGGTCCCACGAGCAGTACTTC
J gene: TRBJ2-7
D gene: TRBD1
V gene: TRBV5-1
clone size: few

CDR3 protein: CASSLGRAYGYTF
CDR3 DNA: TGTGCCAGCAGCTTGGGCAGGGCCTATGGCTACACCTTC
J gene: TRBJ1-2
D gene: -
V gene: TRBV7-8
clone size: -

CDR3 protein: CASSQGDQGAGSGANVLTF
CDR3 DNA: TGCGCCAGCAGCCAGGGTGATCAGGGGGCTGGCTCTGGGGCCAACGTCCTGACTTTC
J gene: TRBJ2-6
D gene: TRBD1
V gene: TRBV4-1
clone size: -

CDR3 protein: CASSWWGRPSRPETQYF
CDR3 DNA: TGTGCCAGCAGTTGGTGGGGGAGGCCCAGCCGCCCGGAGACCCAGTACTTC
J gene: TRBJ2-5
D gene: -
V gene: TRBV2
clone size: -

CDR3 protein: CASSYPRRGARGEQYF
CDR3 DNA: TGTGCCAGCAGTTACCCCAGACGGGGGGCGAGGGGCGAGCAGTACTTC
J gene: TRBJ2-7
D gene: -
V gene: TRBV6-2/TRBV6-3
clone size: -

CDR3 protein: CASRGTSGPTGELFF
CDR3 DNA: TGTGCCAGCAGGGGGACTAGCGGTCCCACCGGGGAGCTGTTTTTT
J gene: TRBJ2-2
D gene: TRBD2
V gene: TRBV27
clone size: once

CDR3 protein: CASSRSGSEQFF
CDR3 DNA: TGCGCCAGCAGCCGAAGCGGGAGTGAGCAGTTCTTC
J gene: TRBJ2-1
D gene: TRBD2
V gene: TRBV5-1
clone size: -

CDR3 protein: CASSPDTGPRVEQYF
CDR3 DNA: TGCGCCAGCAGCCCGGATACAGGGCCCCGGGTCGAGCAGTACTTC
J gene: TRBJ2-7
D gene: -
V gene: TRBV5-1
clone size: -

CDR3 protein: CASSPGGTNTQSF
CDR3 DNA: TGCGCCAGCAGCCCAGGGGGGACAAATACGCAGTCTTTT
J gene: TRBJ2-3
D gene: -
V gene: TRBV4-3
clone size: -

CDR3 protein: CASRGGMNTEAFF
CDR3 DNA: TGTGCCAGTAGGGGGGGAATGAACACTGAAGCTTTCTTT
J gene: TRBJ1-1
D gene: -
V gene: TRBV19
clone size: -

CDR3 protein: CASSQPGGIRGYTF
CDR3 DNA: TGTGCCAGCAGCCAGCCCGGGGGGATCCGGGGCTACACCTTC
J gene: TRBJ1-2
D gene: -
V gene: TRBV6-5
clone size: -

CDR3 protein: CASSFADTQYF
CDR3 DNA: TGTGCCAGCAGCTTCGCAGATACGCAGTATTTT
J gene: TRBJ2-3
D gene: -
V gene: TRBV5-6
clone size: -

CDR3 protein: CASRGWAQGAKNIQYF
CDR3 DNA: TGTGCCAGTAGGGGATGGGCCCAGGGGGCCAAAAACATTCAGTACTTC
J gene: TRBJ2-4
D gene: -
V gene: TRBV19
clone size: -

CDR3 protein: CASSLVARGEQYF
CDR3 DNA: TGTGCCAGCAGCTTAGTGGCCCGGGGCGAGCAGTACTTC
J gene: TRBJ2-7
D gene: -
V gene: TRBV11-3
clone size: -

CDR3 protein: CASSPSGVGTEAFF
CDR3 DNA: TGTGCCAGCAGTCCATCGGGGGTTGGGACTGAAGCTTTCTTT
J gene: TRBJ1-1
D gene: -
V gene: TRBV6-5
clone size: -

CDR3 protein: CASSEASQGGEQYF
CDR3 DNA: TGTGCCAGCAGTGAAGCATCGCAGGGGGGCGAGCAGTACTTC
J gene: TRBJ2-7
D gene: -
V gene: TRBV6-1
clone size: -

CDR3 protein: CASSMGQVQFF
CDR3 DNA: TGTGCCAGCAGCATGGGACAGGTTCAGTTCTTC
J gene: TRBJ2-1
D gene: TRBD1
V gene: TRBV7-3
clone size: -

CDR3 protein: CASSLALAGATDTQYF
CDR3 DNA: TGTGCCAGCAGCTTAGCGCTAGCGGGGGCCACAGATACGCAGTATTTT
J gene: TRBJ2-3
D gene: TRBD2
V gene: TRBV7-6
clone size: -

CDR3 protein: CSVEDPGQGARGYTF
CDR3 DNA: TGCAGCGTTGAAGACCCGGGACAGGGGGCGCGTGGCTACACCTTC
J gene: TRBJ1-2
D gene: TRBD1
V gene: TRBV29-1
clone size: -

CDR3 protein: CASSPPGQGAYEQYF
CDR3 DNA: TGTGCCAGCTCACCACCCGGACAGGGGGCGTACGAGCAGTACTTC
J gene: TRBJ2-7
D gene: TRBD1
V gene: TRBV18
clone size: -

CDR3 protein: CASSTSVPSGANVLTF
CDR3 DNA: TGTGCCAGCAGCACCTCAGTACCCTCTGGGGCCAACGTCCTGACTTTC
J gene: TRBJ2-6
D gene: -
V gene: TRBV27
clone size: few

CDR3 protein: CASTPSGSGNEQFF
CDR3 DNA: TGTGCCAGCACTCCCAGCGGGAGCGGTAATGAGCAGTTCTTC
J gene: TRBJ2-1
D gene: TRBD2
V gene: TRBV27
clone size: -

CDR3 protein: CSVEMGRGATEAFF
CDR3 DNA: TGCAGCGTTGAAATGGGCAGGGGGGCCACTGAAGCTTTCTTT
J gene: TRBJ1-1
D gene: TRBD1
V gene: TRBV29-1
clone size: once

CDR3 protein: CASSQEAVTSTDTQYF
CDR3 DNA: TGTGCCAGCAGCCAAGAGGCGGTTACTAGCACAGATACGCAGTATTTT
J gene: TRBJ2-3
D gene: -
V gene: TRBV4-2
clone size: -

CDR3 protein: CASSPSGGGPDTQYF
CDR3 DNA: TGTGCCAGTAGCCCCTCGGGCGGGGGGCCAGATACGCAGTATTTT
J gene: TRBJ2-3
D gene: TRBD2
V gene: TRBV19
clone size: -

CDR3 protein: CAISESPRGVGQPQHF
CDR3 DNA: TGTGCCATCAGTGAGTCCCCCCGGGGGGTCGGGCAGCCCCAGCATTTT
J gene: TRBJ1-5
D gene: -
V gene: TRBV10-3
clone size: once

CDR3 protein: CASTRGGGDPSYEQYF
CDR3 DNA: TGTGCCAGTACCCGGGGAGGGGGGGACCCTTCCTACGAGCAGTACTTC
J gene: TRBJ2-7
D gene: -
V gene: TRBV19
clone size: -

CDR3 protein: CASSPREETQYF
CDR3 DNA: TGTGCCAGCAGCCCCCGGGAAGAGACCCAGTACTTC
J gene: TRBJ2-5
D gene: -
V gene: TRBV9
clone size: -

CDR3 protein: CASSSGLAGGPREDTQYF
CDR3 DNA: TGTGCCAGCAGTTCCGGACTAGCGGGAGGGCCCCGGGAAGATACGCAGTATTTT
J gene: TRBJ2-3
D gene: TRBD2
V gene: TRBV28
clone size: -

CDR3 protein: CASSYSQGAIGNTIYF
CDR3 DNA: TGTGCCAGCAGTTACTCCCAGGGGGCGATTGGAAACACCATATATTTT
J gene: TRBJ1-3
D gene: TRBD1
V gene: TRBV6-5
clone size: -